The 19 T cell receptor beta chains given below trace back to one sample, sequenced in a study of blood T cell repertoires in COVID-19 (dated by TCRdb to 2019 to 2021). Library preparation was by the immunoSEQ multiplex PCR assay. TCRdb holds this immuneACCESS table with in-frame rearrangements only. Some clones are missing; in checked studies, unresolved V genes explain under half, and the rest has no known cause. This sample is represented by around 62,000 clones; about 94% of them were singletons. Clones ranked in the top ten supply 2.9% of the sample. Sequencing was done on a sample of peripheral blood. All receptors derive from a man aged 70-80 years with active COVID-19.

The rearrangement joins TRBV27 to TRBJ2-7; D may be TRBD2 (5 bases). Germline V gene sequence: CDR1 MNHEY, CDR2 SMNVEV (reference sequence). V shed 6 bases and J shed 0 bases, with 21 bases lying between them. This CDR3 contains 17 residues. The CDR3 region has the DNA TGTGCCAGCAGACGAGACTCGGACTTATCGAGCTCCTACGAGCAGTACTTC. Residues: CASRRDSDLSSSYEQYF.

CDR3 region: CASSQAHRSQETQYF. In nucleotides, the CDR3 is TGCGCCAGCAGCCAAGCACACAGGAGCCAAGAGACCCAGTACTTC. This sequence joins TRBV4-1 and TRBJ2-5, with TRBD1 as a possible D gene (5 bases). The V gene's germline CDR1 is MGHRA and CDR2 YSYEKL. The CDR3 runs 15 residues. The ends were cut back, 1 base at V and 1 base at J, with 10 bases in the middle.

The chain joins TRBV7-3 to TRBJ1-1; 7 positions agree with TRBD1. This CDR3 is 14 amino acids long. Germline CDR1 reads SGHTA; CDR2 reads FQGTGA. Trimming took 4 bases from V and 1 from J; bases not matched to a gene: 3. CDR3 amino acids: CASSSGTENTEAFF. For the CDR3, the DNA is TGTGCCAGCAGCTCCGGGACAGAGAACACTGAAGCTTTCTTT.

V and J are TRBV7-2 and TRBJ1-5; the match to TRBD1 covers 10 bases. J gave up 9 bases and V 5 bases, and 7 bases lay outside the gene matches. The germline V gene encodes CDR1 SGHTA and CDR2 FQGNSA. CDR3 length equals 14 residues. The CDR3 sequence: CASSPGQGGLPQHF. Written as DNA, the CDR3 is TGTGCCAGCAGCCCCGGACAGGGGGGATTGCCCCAGCATTTT.

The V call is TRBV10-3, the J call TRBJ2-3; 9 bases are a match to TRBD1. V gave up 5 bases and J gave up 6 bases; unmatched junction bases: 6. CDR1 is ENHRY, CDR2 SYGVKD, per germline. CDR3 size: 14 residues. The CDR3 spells CAISSGTGRDTQYF. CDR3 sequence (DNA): TGTGCCATCAGTTCCGGGACAGGGAGGGATACGCAGTATTTT.

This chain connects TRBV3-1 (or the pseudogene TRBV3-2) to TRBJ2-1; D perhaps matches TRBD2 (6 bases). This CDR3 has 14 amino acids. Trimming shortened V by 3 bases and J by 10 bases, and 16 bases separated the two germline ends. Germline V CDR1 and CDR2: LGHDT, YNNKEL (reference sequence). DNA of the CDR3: TGTGCCAGCAGCCAGGGACCGGGACTCCGGGAGCAGTTCTTC. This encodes CASSQGPGLREQFF.

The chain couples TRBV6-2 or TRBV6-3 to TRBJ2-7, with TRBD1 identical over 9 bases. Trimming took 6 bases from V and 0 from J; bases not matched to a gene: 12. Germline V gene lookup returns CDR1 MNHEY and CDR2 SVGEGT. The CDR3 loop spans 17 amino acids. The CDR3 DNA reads TGTGCCAGCAGCAACAGGGGGCGGTCAGGTCCCTCCTACGAGCAGTACTTC. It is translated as CASSNRGRSGPSYEQYF.

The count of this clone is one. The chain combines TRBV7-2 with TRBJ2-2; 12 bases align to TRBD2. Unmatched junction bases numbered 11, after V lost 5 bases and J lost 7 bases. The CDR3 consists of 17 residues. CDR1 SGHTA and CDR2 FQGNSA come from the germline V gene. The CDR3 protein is CASSGRTSGVGGGELFF. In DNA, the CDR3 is TGTGCCAGCAGCGGCAGGACTAGCGGGGTAGGGGGCGGGGAGCTGTTTTTT.

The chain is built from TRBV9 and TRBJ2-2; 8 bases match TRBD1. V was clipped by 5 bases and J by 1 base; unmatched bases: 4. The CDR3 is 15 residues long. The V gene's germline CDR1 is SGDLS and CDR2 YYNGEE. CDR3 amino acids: CASSGQGLNTGELFF. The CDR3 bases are TGTGCCAGCAGTGGACAGGGTTTGAACACCGGGGAGCTGTTTTTT. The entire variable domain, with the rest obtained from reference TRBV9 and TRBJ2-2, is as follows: DSGVTQTPKHLITATGQRVTLRCSPRSGDLSVYWYQQSLDQGLQFLIQYYNGEERAKGNILERFSAQQFPDLHSELNLSSLELGDSALYFCASSGQGLNTGELFFGEGSRLTVL.

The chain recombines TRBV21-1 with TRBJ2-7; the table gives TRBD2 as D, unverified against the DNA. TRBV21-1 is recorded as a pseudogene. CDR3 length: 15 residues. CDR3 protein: CASSKTCGEIYEQYV. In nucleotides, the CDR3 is TGTGCCAGCAGCAAAACGTGCGGCGAGATATACGAGCAGTACGTC.

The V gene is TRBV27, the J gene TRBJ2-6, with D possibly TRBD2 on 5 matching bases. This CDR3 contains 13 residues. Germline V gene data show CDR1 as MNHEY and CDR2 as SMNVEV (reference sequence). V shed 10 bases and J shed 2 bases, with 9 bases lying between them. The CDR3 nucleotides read TGTGCCATACGGGATACTGGGGCCAACGTCCTGACTTTC. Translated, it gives CAIRDTGANVLTF.

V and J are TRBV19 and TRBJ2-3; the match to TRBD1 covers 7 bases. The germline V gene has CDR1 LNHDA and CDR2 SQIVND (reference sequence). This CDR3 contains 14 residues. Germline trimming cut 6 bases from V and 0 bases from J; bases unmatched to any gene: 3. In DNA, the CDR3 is TGTGCCAGTAGACCGGGACAGAGCACAGATACGCAGTATTTT. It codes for CASRPGQSTDTQYF.

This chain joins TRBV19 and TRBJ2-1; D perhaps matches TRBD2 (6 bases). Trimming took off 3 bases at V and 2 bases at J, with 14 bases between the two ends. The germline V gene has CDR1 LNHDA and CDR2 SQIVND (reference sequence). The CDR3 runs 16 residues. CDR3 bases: TGTGCCAGTAGTATTTCGGGGGATATAGCCTACAATGAGCAGTTCTTC. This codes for CASSISGDIAYNEQFF.

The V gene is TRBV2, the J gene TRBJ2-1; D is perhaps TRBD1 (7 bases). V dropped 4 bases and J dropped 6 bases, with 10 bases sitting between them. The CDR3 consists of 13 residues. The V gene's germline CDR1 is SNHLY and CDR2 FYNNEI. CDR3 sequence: CASSGQGGNEQFF. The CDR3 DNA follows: TGTGCCAGCAGTGGACAGGGAGGCAATGAGCAGTTCTTC.

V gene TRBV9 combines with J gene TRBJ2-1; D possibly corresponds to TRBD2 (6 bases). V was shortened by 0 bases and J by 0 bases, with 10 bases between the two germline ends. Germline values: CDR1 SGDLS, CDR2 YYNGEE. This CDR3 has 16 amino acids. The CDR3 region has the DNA TGTGCCAGCAGCGTAGGAGTTAGCGGCTCCTACAATGAGCAGTTCTTC. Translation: CASSVGVSGSYNEQFF.

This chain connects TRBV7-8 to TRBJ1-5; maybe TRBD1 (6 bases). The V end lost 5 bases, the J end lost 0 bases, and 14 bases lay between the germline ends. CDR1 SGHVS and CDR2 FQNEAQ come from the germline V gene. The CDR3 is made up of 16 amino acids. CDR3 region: CASSRIRTDSNQPQHF. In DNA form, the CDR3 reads TGTGCCAGCAGCCGCATACGGACAGATAGCAATCAGCCCCAGCATTTT.

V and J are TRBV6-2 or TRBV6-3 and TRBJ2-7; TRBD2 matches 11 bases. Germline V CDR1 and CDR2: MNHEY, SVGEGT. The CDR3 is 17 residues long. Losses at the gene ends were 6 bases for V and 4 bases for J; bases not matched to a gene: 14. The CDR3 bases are TGTGCCAGCAGCCAGTTGTCCTCTAGCGGGGGGCGATACGAGCAGTACGTC. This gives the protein CASSQLSSSGGRYEQYV.

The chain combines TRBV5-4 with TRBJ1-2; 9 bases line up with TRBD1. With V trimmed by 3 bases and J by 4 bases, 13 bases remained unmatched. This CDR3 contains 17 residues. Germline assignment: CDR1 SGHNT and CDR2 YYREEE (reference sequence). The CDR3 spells CASSSETGTGTGYGYTF. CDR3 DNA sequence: TGTGCCAGCAGCTCGGAGACCGGGACAGGGACTGGCTATGGCTACACCTTC.

This CDR3 is CATSRESRRINYGYTF. The CDR3 DNA sequence: TGTGCCACCAGCAGAGAATCCCGGAGAATAAACTATGGCTACACCTTC. V is TRBV15 and J is TRBJ1-2; D ambiguous. In germline, CDR1 is LNHNV, CDR2 YYDKDF (reference sequence). Trimming left V 0 bases short and J 2 bases short, with 13 bases between. This CDR3 has 16 amino acids.